This TCR beta chain was observed in a study of blood T cell repertoires in COVID-19. Across the whole study: From T cells, B-cell-depleted T cells, or PBMCs came the material, which was cDNA or gDNA.

Germline CDR1 LGHNA, CDR2 YSLEER. The CDR3 is 15 residues long. Trimming removed 0 bases from V and 7 bases from J, with 15 bases in between. Clones were sequenced by immunoSEQ multiplex PCR, and TCRdb holds only the in-frame ones, with some missing. The sample lists roughly 240,000 clones, around 85% occurring once. The chain uses TRBV4-3 and TRBJ1-1; D is unclear. The sequence derives from a woman between 25 and 40 years old who had recovered from COVID-19. The specimen was peripheral blood. DNA of the CDR3: TGCGCCAGCAGCCAAGATTTGACACCCCTGTATGAAGCTTTCTTT. Amino acids: CASSQDLTPLYEAFF.